What follows are 18 T cell receptor beta chains derived from one specimen sequenced in a study of blood T cell repertoires in COVID-19. The data were produced by immunoSEQ multiplex PCR, yet TCRdb's version contains in-frame clones alone and is incomplete. Of approximately 250,000 clones in the sample, more than 75% were seen once. Input material: PBMCs or T cells enriched from blood (not recorded which). The receptors were gathered from a woman between 55 and 75 years old in a cohort exposed to, infected with or recovered from COVID-19 (not recorded which).

The V call is TRBV7-2, the J call TRBJ1-2; maybe TRBD1 (6 bases). Trimming took off 5 bases at V and 8 bases at J, with 21 bases between the two ends. This CDR3 comprises 15 residues. Germline V gene sequence: CDR1 SGHTA, CDR2 FQGNSA. In nucleotides, the CDR3 is TGTGCCAGCAGCGCTGAATACGGGACACCCCACGGCTACACCTTC. Its protein is CASSAEYGTPHGYTF.

The genes are TRBV10-3 and TRBJ2-5, with 10 bases identical to TRBD2. The length of the CDR3 is 15 residues. Germline V gene lookup returns CDR1 ENHRY and CDR2 SYGVKD. J was trimmed by 4 bases and V by 6 bases; bases with no gene match: 8. The CDR3 sequence is CAIRDTSGTGETQYF. DNA for the CDR3: TGTGCCATCAGGGATACTAGCGGGACCGGAGAGACCCAGTACTTC.

The chain is built from TRBV5-6 and TRBJ1-5, with D possibly being TRBD1 (5 bases). This CDR3 is 14 amino acids long. V was shortened by 0 bases and J by 4 bases, with 8 bases between the two germline ends. The germline gives CDR1 SGHDT, CDR2 YYEEEE. In nucleotides, the CDR3 is TGTGCCAGCAGCTTGGCGACAGCAAATCAGCCCCAGCATTTT. Translated: CASSLATANQPQHF. The complete variable domain, with remaining parts taken from reference TRBV5-6 and TRBJ1-5, reads DAGVTQSPTHLIKTRGQQVTLRCSPKSGHDTVSWYQQALGQGPQFIFQYYEEEERQRGNFPDRFSGHQFPNYSSELNVNALLLGDSALYLCASSLATANQPQHFGDGTRLSIL.

The chain joins TRBV9 to TRBJ2-7; D is perhaps TRBD2 (5 bases). Looked up from germline, CDR1 is SGDLS and CDR2 is YYNGEE. This CDR3 spans 16 amino acids. The germline V and J ends were trimmed by 4 bases and 0 bases, with 17 bases remaining between them. In nucleotides, the CDR3 is TGTGCCAGCAGCCCCGACGAGGCGGGTCTCTCCTACGAGCAGTACTTC. This codes for CASSPDEAGLSYEQYF.

The chain links TRBV12-3 or TRBV12-4 to TRBJ1-2; a possible D gene is TRBD1 (6 bases). This CDR3 has 13 amino acids. Deletions cut 6 bases from V and 2 bases from J, with 10 bases between. This CDR3 reads CASSRTGNYGYTF. CDR3 DNA sequence: TGTGCCAGCAGCCGTACAGGGAACTATGGCTACACCTTC.

This clone was seen only once. This chain connects TRBV2 to TRBJ2-3, with 12 bases identical to TRBD2. Germline V gives CDR1 SNHLY, CDR2 FYNNEI. CDR3 length: 17 amino acids. V lost 7 bases and J lost 4; bases outside the gene matches: 12. CDR3 DNA sequence: TGTGCCAGCACTCGAAGAGGGCTAGCGGGAGGGGCAGATACGCAGTATTTT. Translated, it gives CASTRRGLAGGADTQYF. The whole variable domain, filled in from reference TRBV2 and TRBJ2-3, reads EPEVTQTPSHQVTQMGQEVILRCVPISNHLYFYWYRQILGQKVEFLVSFYNNEISEKSEIFDDQFSVERPDGSNFTLKIRSTKLEDSAMYFCASTRRGLAGGADTQYFGPGTRLTVL.

The chain couples TRBV6-2 or TRBV6-3 to TRBJ1-2, with a tentative D call TRBD1 (5 bases). The CDR3 runs 15 residues. CDR1 MNHEY and CDR2 SVGEGT come from the germline V gene. V dropped 5 bases and J dropped 0 bases, with 13 bases sitting between them. In nucleotides, the CDR3 is TGTGCCAGCAGTCCAGGGTCGATATCTAACTATGGCTACACCTTC. This translates into CASSPGSISNYGYTF.

This chain links TRBV15 with TRBJ2-7; 9 nucleotides match TRBD1. V dropped 4 bases and J dropped 6; count of bases not matched to a gene: 7. Germline V gene data show CDR1 as LNHNV and CDR2 as YYDKDF (reference sequence). The CDR3 consists of 14 residues. CDR3 loop: CATSIRTGEGEQYF. CDR3 nucleotides: TGTGCCACCAGCATTCGGACAGGGGAAGGCGAGCAGTACTTC.

The rearrangement links TRBV2 to TRBJ2-1; 11 nucleotides align to TRBD2. Germline values: CDR1 SNHLY, CDR2 FYNNEI. This CDR3 is built from 15 residues. V dropped 2 bases and J dropped 8; count of bases not matched to a gene: 5. This chain's CDR3 is CASSELLAGDYEQFF. The CDR3 nucleotides are TGTGCCAGCAGTGAATTACTAGCGGGAGACTATGAGCAGTTCTTC.

V usage is TRBV19 and J usage is TRBJ1-5; no clear D. Germline V gene sequence: CDR1 LNHDA, CDR2 SQIVND (reference sequence). This CDR3 is 14 amino acids long. V was shortened by 4 bases and J by 0 bases, with 7 bases between the two germline ends. As DNA, the CDR3 is TGTGCCAGTAGTACGGCGGGTAGCAATCAGCCCCAGCATTTT. Its protein product is CASSTAGSNQPQHF.

The chain uses TRBV7-2 and TRBJ2-7; 10 bases line up with TRBD2. The V gene's germline CDR1 is SGHTA and CDR2 FQGNSA. CDR3 size: 15 residues. J lost 3 bases, V lost 5 bases, and 7 bases had no gene match. The CDR3 DNA is TGTGCCAGCAGCCACGAAGGACTAGCGGTCTACGAGCAGTACTTC. It is translated as CASSHEGLAVYEQYF.

This rearrangement joins TRBV11-2 to TRBJ1-4; tentatively, D is TRBD1 (5 bases). CDR1 is SGHAT, CDR2 FQNNGV, per germline. Trimming removed 4 bases from V and 4 bases from J, with 13 bases in between. This CDR3 contains 15 residues. The CDR3 region has the DNA TGTGCCAGCAGCTCGCCAGGGAGGGGTAATGAAAAACTGTTTTTT. Amino acids: CASSSPGRGNEKLFF.

This sequence joins TRBV5-1 and TRBJ1-1; 8 nucleotides align to TRBD1. Germline V lookup: CDR1 SGHRS, CDR2 YFSETQ. V trimming: 1 base; J trimming: 5 bases; junction bases outside the gene matches: 10. The CDR3 runs to 16 residues. For the CDR3, the DNA is TGCGCCAGCAGCTTGTACACAGGACAGGGTCCGACTGAAGCTTTCTTT. Its translation is CASSLYTGQGPTEAFF.

The CDR3 DNA reads TGTGCCAGCAGCACCCGACCCGCCGGGACAGGGAGGGGGGATACGCAGTATTTT. This translates into CASSTRPAGTGRGDTQYF. The chain uses TRBV11-2 and TRBJ2-3, with 9 bases identical to TRBD1. After removal of 5 bases from V and 6 bases from J, the junction contained 18 bases not matched to a gene. This CDR3 is 18 amino acids long. CDR1 and CDR2 (germline): SGHAT, FQNNGV.

This rearrangement joins TRBV7-8 to TRBJ2-1; no clear D gene. The CDR3 runs to 17 residues. Trimming shortened V by 6 bases and J by 0 bases, and 18 bases separated the two germline ends. Germline assignment: CDR1 SGHVS and CDR2 FQNEAQ. The CDR3 protein is CASRPTLSPSSYNEQFF. CDR3 DNA sequence: TGTGCCAGCAGACCGACACTGTCCCCGAGCTCCTACAATGAGCAGTTCTTC.

This clone was seen once. This chain uses TRBV7-8 with TRBJ2-1, with 8 bases lining up with TRBD1. CDR1 and CDR2 (germline): SGHVS, FQNEAQ. Trimming at V came to 1 base and at J to 5 bases, leaving 4 bases not matched to a gene. The CDR3 has 15 residues. CDR3 sequence (DNA): TGTGCCAGCAGCTTAGGGACAGGGCGAAACAATGAGCAGTTCTTC. It translates to CASSLGTGRNNEQFF.

V gene TRBV24-1 combines with J gene TRBJ2-3; TRBD2 agrees at 11 bases. CDR3 length equals 17 residues. The trim removed 6 bases at V and 6 bases at J, leaving 13 bases unmatched. Germline V gives CDR1 KGHDR, CDR2 SFDVKD. CDR3: CATSLAGGGGHEDTQYF. The CDR3 DNA sequence: TGTGCCACCAGTTTAGCGGGAGGGGGGGGCCACGAGGATACGCAGTATTTT.

The V gene is TRBV6-4, the J gene TRBJ2-3; TRBD2 aligns across 8 bases. Germline V gives CDR1 MRHNA, CDR2 SNTAGT. V lost 5 bases, J lost 0 bases, and 4 bases stayed unmatched. This CDR3 spans 15 amino acids. The CDR3 loop is CASSRRGASTDTQYF. CDR3 coding DNA: TGTGCCAGCAGTCGGCGGGGGGCTAGCACAGATACGCAGTATTTT.